These 16 T cell receptor beta chains were sequenced from one sample in a study of shared clonotypes between healthy human individuals. Generated by immunoSEQ multiplex PCR, the TCRdb table keeps only in-frame clones and is missing some. Among approximately 2.3 million clones listed, 80% to 95% were seen once. The specimen was naive CD4+ T cells from PBMCs. Subset: CD45RA+ positively selected. The origin of the receptors is a man aged 18 to 30 in good health. Some clones in this sample may be carry-over from other donors' samples.

The chain carries TRBV5-6 and TRBJ2-7, with D perhaps TRBD2 (5 bases). CDR1 and CDR2 (germline): SGHDT, YYEEEE. Trimming took 3 bases from V and 0 from J, leaving 13 bases between them. The CDR3 loop spans 15 amino acids. CDR3 region: CASSYGLDSSYEQYF. The CDR3 DNA reads TGTGCCAGCAGCTATGGACTGGATAGCTCCTACGAGCAGTACTTC. The full variable domain, its missing parts supplied by reference TRBV5-6 and TRBJ2-7, is DAGVTQSPTHLIKTRGQQVTLRCSPKSGHDTVSWYQQALGQGPQFIFQYYEEEERQRGNFPDRFSGHQFPNYSSELNVNALLLGDSALYLCASSYGLDSSYEQYFGPGTRLTVT.

The V call is TRBV30, the J call TRBJ2-2; D gene ambiguous. V was pared by 4 bases and J by 7 bases, with 10 bases between. The CDR3 contains 12 residues. Looked up from germline, CDR1 is GTSNPN and CDR2 is SVGIG (reference sequence). The CDR3 DNA follows: TGTGCCTGGAACAGTATGTACGGGGAGCTGTTTTTT. Its protein is CAWNSMYGELFF.

To note about this clone: The same CDR3 is also encoded by other DNA sequences in this sample. The chain couples TRBV7-9 to TRBJ1-5, with no clear D. The V and J ends lost 2 bases and 2 bases respectively, with 13 bases between them. Germline lookup yields CDR1 SEHNR and CDR2 FQNEAQ (reference sequence). The CDR3 is 16 amino acids. The CDR3 is CASSLLARLGNQPQHF. CDR3 in DNA: TGTGCCAGCAGCTTATTGGCCAGGTTGGGCAATCAGCCCCAGCATTTT.

The V and J genes are TRBV18 and TRBJ1-2; a possible D gene is TRBD1 (6 bases). Trimming took off 2 bases at V and 8 bases at J, with 18 bases between the two ends. The CDR3 spans 15 residues. CDR1 KGHSH and CDR2 LQKENI come from the germline V gene. CDR3 region: CASSPEIVGGHGYTF. The CDR3, as DNA: TGTGCCAGCTCACCAGAAATCGTCGGGGGGCACGGCTACACCTTC.

The genes are TRBV28 and TRBJ1-5; weak D call: TRBD1 (5 bases). V was clipped by 3 bases and J by 8 bases, with 5 bases between them. Looked up from germline, CDR1 is MDHEN and CDR2 is SYDVKM. The CDR3 covers 11 residues. The CDR3 sequence: CASSLGEPQHF. The CDR3 nucleotides read TGTGCCAGCAGTTTGGGGGAGCCCCAGCATTTT.

CDR3 sequence: CASGPLLASYNEQFF. The CDR3, as DNA: TGCGCCAGCGGACCCCTCCTAGCGAGCTACAATGAGCAGTTCTTC. The V and J genes are TRBV4-3 and TRBJ2-1, with D tentatively TRBD2 (6 bases). The CDR3 is made up of 15 amino acids. Germline V gene lookup returns CDR1 LGHNA and CDR2 YSLEER. The V end lost 8 bases, the J end lost 3 bases, and 17 bases lay between the germline ends.

To note about this clone: At the DNA level, this CDR3 is encoded by other sequences in the same sample as well. The V and J genes are TRBV27 and TRBJ1-1, with 7 bases identical to TRBD1. The CDR3 extends over 14 amino acids. J gave up 2 bases and V 5 bases, and 5 bases lay outside the gene matches. Germline lookup yields CDR1 MNHEY and CDR2 SMNVEV (reference sequence). CDR3: CASSPRTGNTEAFF. As DNA, the CDR3 is TGTGCCAGCAGTCCAAGGACAGGTAACACTGAAGCTTTCTTT.

The rearrangement links TRBV10-3 to TRBJ2-3; 7 bases map to TRBD1. Germline loops: CDR1 ENHRY, CDR2 SYGVKD. Germline trimming cut 6 bases from V and 2 bases from J; bases unmatched to any gene: 5. The CDR3 spans 14 residues. CDR3 bases: TGTGCCATCAGACCGACAGGGAACACAGATACGCAGTATTTT. Protein: CAIRPTGNTDTQYF.

The chain employs TRBV20-1 and TRBJ2-2, with no clear D. This CDR3 comprises 11 residues. Germline assignment: CDR1 DFQATT and CDR2 SNEGSKA (reference sequence). Trimming shortened V by 6 bases and J by 9 bases, and 11 bases separated the two germline ends. The CDR3 sequence: CSAAVMRELFF. Written as DNA, the CDR3 is TGCAGTGCAGCCGTTATGAGGGAGCTGTTTTTT.

CDR3 DNA sequence: TGTGCCAGCAGCTTAGATCGGACAGGGAATGAGCAGTTCTTC. It encodes CASSLDRTGNEQFF. V usage is TRBV11-3 and J usage is TRBJ2-1; TRBD1 matches 8 bases. The germline gives CDR1 SGHNT, CDR2 YENEEA. The CDR3 extends over 14 amino acids. The V segment lost 0 bases and the J segment 7 bases; nucleotides outside the gene matches: 2.

The V call is TRBV9, the J call TRBJ2-5; 11 bases line up with TRBD2. V lost 5 bases, J lost 5 bases, and 11 bases stayed unmatched. The CDR3 extends over 16 amino acids. Germline CDR1 and CDR2: SGDLS and YYNGEE. The CDR3 is CASSSGTSGRVETQYF. DNA for the CDR3: TGTGCCAGCAGTTCCGGTACTAGCGGGAGAGTGGAGACCCAGTACTTC.

Concerning this clone itself: The identical CDR3 is also encoded by other nucleotide sequences in the sample. This chain joins TRBV18 and TRBJ2-5; 8 bases match TRBD1. The ends lost 1 base at V and 4 bases at J; junction bases unmatched: 5. CDR3 length: 15 amino acids. CDR1 and CDR2 (germline): KGHSH, LQKENI. The CDR3 loop reads CASSPRQGAGETQYF. The CDR3 coding sequence is TGTGCCAGCTCACCACGGCAGGGGGCGGGAGAGACCCAGTACTTC.

The J gene is TRBJ2-7, the V gene TRBV5-4; 7 bases fit TRBD2. V was pared by 4 bases and J by 6 bases, with 7 bases of the junction left unmatched. Germline V gene lookup returns CDR1 SGHNT and CDR2 YYREEE (reference sequence). CDR3 length equals 13 residues. The CDR3 region has the DNA TGTGCCAGCAGCAACCCACTAGCGTCCGAGCAGTACTTC. Encoded protein: CASSNPLASEQYF.

V and J are TRBV6-5 and TRBJ2-7; the match to TRBD2 covers 12 bases. Germline loops: CDR1 MNHEY, CDR2 SVGAGI. The CDR3 length is 13 residues. The junction had 2 bases not matched to a gene; V was cut back by 6 bases and J by 5 bases. The CDR3 loop reads CASRASGRDEQYF. CDR3 DNA: TGTGCCAGCAGGGCTAGCGGGAGGGACGAGCAGTACTTC.

The chain employs TRBV6-1 and TRBJ2-1; 9 bases fit TRBD1. Germline CDR1 MNHNS, CDR2 SASEGT. V lost 7 bases and J lost 4; bases outside the gene matches: 5. This CDR3 comprises 14 residues. CDR3 amino acids: CASIRGQGYNEQFF. The CDR3 DNA follows: TGTGCCAGCATTAGGGGACAGGGTTACAATGAGCAGTTCTTC.

J is TRBJ2-7 and V is TRBV19; 9 bases are a match to TRBD1. CDR1 and CDR2 from the germline V gene are LNHDA and SQIVND (reference sequence). Losses at the gene ends were 5 bases for V and 3 bases for J; bases not matched to a gene: 8. The CDR3 spans 15 residues. The CDR3 is CASSGPGQGHYEQYF. Here the CDR3 DNA reads TGTGCCAGTAGTGGACCCGGACAGGGGCACTACGAGCAGTACTTC.